The 15 T cell receptor beta chains in this list originate from one sample, sequenced in a study of graft-versus-host responses after intestinal transplantation. TCRdb keeps only in-frame clones here, not all; method: immunoSEQ multiplex PCR. The sample shows about 63,000 clones, 89% of them seen only once. Graft samples were processed, releasing intraepithelial and lamina propria lymphocytes. This specimen was ileum tissue, taken roughly 54 weeks after transplant. The receptors were gathered from a human patient who received an intestinal transplant, so some T cells may come from the graft donor.

V is TRBV27 and J is TRBJ2-7, with 9 bases lining up with TRBD1. The V segment lost 3 bases and the J segment 4 bases; nucleotides outside the gene matches: 4. The CDR3 spans 14 residues. Germline assignment: CDR1 MNHEY and CDR2 SMNVEV (reference sequence). CDR3 sequence (DNA): TGTGCCAGCAGTTTCCGGGACAGGGTTTACGAGCAGTACTTC. This sequence encodes CASSFRDRVYEQYF.

The chain uses TRBV25-1 and TRBJ1-2, with TRBD1 as a possible D gene (6 bases). The CDR3 is made up of 14 amino acids. Trimming cost V 1 base and J 6 bases, with 12 bases left between them. Germline V gives CDR1 MGHDK, CDR2 SYGVNS. Here the CDR3 DNA reads TGTGCCAGCAGTGAATGGGGGACACTGGATGGCTACACCTTC. It translates to CASSEWGTLDGYTF.

V usage is TRBV5-6 and J usage is TRBJ2-2, with D possibly matching TRBD2 (5 bases). Trimming took off 3 bases at V and 0 bases at J, with 12 bases between the two ends. In germline, CDR1 is SGHDT, CDR2 YYEEEE. The length of the CDR3 is 16 residues. The CDR3 nucleotides read TGTGCCAGCAGCTCCTTAGCGCATACGAACACCGGGGAGCTGTTTTTT. Residues: CASSSLAHTNTGELFF.

The chain couples TRBV2 to TRBJ1-1, with TRBD1 identical over 9 bases. The CDR3 sequence is 14 residues long. The V gene end was trimmed by 2 bases and the J gene end by 5 bases; junction bases not matched to a gene: 3. Germline loops: CDR1 SNHLY, CDR2 FYNNEI. CDR3 protein: CASSERGQGTEAFF. Written as DNA, the CDR3 is TGTGCCAGCAGTGAAAGGGGACAGGGTACTGAAGCTTTCTTT.

The chain links TRBV27 to TRBJ2-3, with 10 bases fitting TRBD2. The germline gives CDR1 MNHEY, CDR2 SMNVEV (reference sequence). This CDR3 region has 15 residues. V dropped 3 bases and J dropped 1; count of bases not matched to a gene: 1. As DNA, the CDR3 is TGTGCCAGCAGTTTTCTAGCGGGGGGCACAGATACGCAGTATTTT. This translates into CASSFLAGGTDTQYF.

This rearrangement joins TRBV30 to TRBJ2-7; 8 bases agree with TRBD1. J gave up 3 bases and V 1 base, and 2 bases lay outside the gene matches. The germline CDR1 and CDR2 sequences are GTSNPN and SVGIG (reference sequence). The CDR3 loop spans 13 amino acids. Here the CDR3 reads CAWSGGQGYEQYF. CDR3 DNA sequence: TGTGCCTGGAGTGGTGGACAGGGCTACGAGCAGTACTTC.

V is TRBV10-3 and J is TRBJ2-1; 7 nucleotides line up with TRBD1. V shed 5 bases, J shed 6 bases, and the junction held 7 bases outside the gene matches. Germline V gene sequence: CDR1 ENHRY, CDR2 SYGVKD. The CDR3 spans 14 residues. CDR3 coding DNA: TGTGCCATCAGTAGACAGGGAGACTCCAATGAGCAGTTCTTC. The encoded protein is CAISRQGDSNEQFF.

This clone has a single count. The chain has TRBV6-5 and TRBJ2-7, with D maybe TRBD1 (6 bases). This CDR3 has 14 residues. CDR1 and CDR2 from the germline V gene are MNHEY and SVGAGI. The V and J ends lost 4 bases and 0 bases respectively, with 10 bases between them. The CDR3 region has the DNA TGTGCCAGCAGTTCCTCGGGACACTCCTACGAGCAGTACTTC. Translating it yields CASSSSGHSYEQYF.

This rearrangement joins TRBV29-1 to TRBJ2-7; D perhaps matches TRBD2 (5 bases). The germline gives CDR1 SQVTM, CDR2 ANQGSEA. The V and J ends lost 3 bases and 4 bases respectively, with 10 bases between them. The CDR3 consists of 12 residues. The CDR3 loop reads CSVDDGEYEQYF. The CDR3 nucleotides are TGCAGCGTTGATGACGGGGAATACGAGCAGTACTTC.

Turning to this clone: Other DNA sequences in this specimen translate into the identical CDR3. V gene TRBV6-5 combines with J gene TRBJ2-7; D ambiguous. The CDR3 consists of 14 residues. V gave up 3 bases and J gave up 2 bases, with 11 bases separating them. Germline V gives CDR1 MNHEY, CDR2 SVGAGI. CDR3 protein: CASSYGLLTYEQYF. The CDR3 bases are TGTGCCAGCAGTTATGGTCTTCTAACCTACGAGCAGTACTTC.

The chain has TRBV6-5 and TRBJ2-1; TRBD2 is a possible D gene (5 bases). The V end lost 6 bases, the J end lost 6 bases, and 15 bases lay between the germline ends. This CDR3 region has 14 residues. CDR1 is MNHEY, CDR2 SVGAGI, per germline. CDR3 bases: TGTGCCAGCAGCCTCACTGGGGAGCCCAATGAGCAGTTCTTC. It translates to CASSLTGEPNEQFF.

V gene TRBV6-5 combines with J gene TRBJ2-7; D remains ambiguous. V dropped 6 bases and J dropped 6 bases, with 9 bases sitting between them. Germline values: CDR1 MNHEY, CDR2 SVGAGI. The CDR3 contains 11 residues. The CDR3 protein is CASSPVSEQYF. In DNA, the CDR3 is TGTGCCAGCAGCCCCGTGTCCGAGCAGTACTTC.

This sequence joins TRBV18 and TRBJ1-2, with 9 bases lining up with TRBD1. V lost 3 bases, J lost 0 bases, and 5 bases stayed unmatched. The CDR3 loop spans 16 amino acids. From germline, CDR1 is KGHSH and CDR2 LQKENI. The CDR3 loop is CASSPGTGSPNYGYTF. CDR3 nucleotides: TGTGCCAGCTCACCCGGGACAGGGAGCCCTAACTATGGCTACACCTTC.

This chain uses TRBV7-3 with TRBJ2-3, with 10 nucleotides matching TRBD2. This CDR3 is built from 21 residues. Germline V CDR1 and CDR2: SGHTA, FQGTGA. Trimming took 2 bases from V and 3 from J; bases not matched to a gene: 20. CDR3 loop: CASSLPRTSGNQRAPTDTQYF. In nucleotides, the CDR3 is TGTGCCAGCAGCTTACCCCGGACTAGCGGAAATCAAAGGGCTCCTACAGATACGCAGTATTTT.

The CDR3 DNA sequence: TGTGCCAGCAGCGCAGGATCCTCCTATAATTCACCCCTCCACTTT. Its protein product is CASSAGSSYNSPLHF. J is TRBJ1-6 and V is TRBV9; D is unresolved. Germline values: CDR1 SGDLS, CDR2 YYNGEE. V lost 3 bases to trimming and J lost 0 bases, with 7 bases between them. This CDR3 has 15 residues.